The 21 T cell receptor beta chains below come from one sample, sequenced in a study of graft-versus-host responses after intestinal transplantation. Assay: immunoSEQ multiplex PCR; the TCRdb copy retains only in-frame clones and omits some. The sample lists more than 4,500 clones; roughly two thirds were seen once. The sample in question was PBMCs, obtained 541 days after intestinal transplant. The receptor source for this set is a human patient who received an intestinal transplant, so some T cells may come from the graft donor.

V usage is TRBV7-2 and J usage is TRBJ2-5; D gene ambiguous. V dropped 5 bases and J dropped 0 bases, with 7 bases sitting between them. The CDR3 has 13 amino acids. Germline lookup yields CDR1 SGHTA and CDR2 FQGNSA. CDR3 nucleotides: TGTGCCAGCAGCCCGGCGTACCAAGAGACCCAGTACTTC. Protein: CASSPAYQETQYF.

There are a few counts of this clone. The V and J genes are TRBV29-1 and TRBJ2-3; 7 positions match TRBD2. Germline V CDR1 and CDR2: SQVTM, ANQGSEA. The V and J ends lost 3 bases and 2 bases, in that order; junction bases with no gene match: 14. The CDR3 contains 17 residues. CDR3 residues: CSVEGLTLSGNTDTQYF. CDR3 sequence (DNA): TGCAGCGTTGAGGGACTAACCCTAAGCGGGAACACAGATACGCAGTATTTT.

The chain joins TRBV6-1 to TRBJ1-4, with D hard to call. The CDR3 contains 15 residues. Between the trimmed V and J ends, which lost 0 bases and 4 bases, there was a span of 9 bases. From germline, CDR1 is MNHNS and CDR2 SASEGT. Here the CDR3 reads CASSEALSGNEKLFF. CDR3 nucleotide sequence: TGTGCCAGCAGTGAAGCACTAAGTGGTAATGAAAAACTGTTTTTT.

V gene TRBV6-6 combines with J gene TRBJ2-3; D perhaps matches TRBD1 (6 bases). This CDR3 spans 13 amino acids. V was trimmed by 9 bases and J by 5 bases, leaving 15 bases between them. Germline V CDR1 and CDR2: MNHNY, SVGAGI (reference sequence). The CDR3 DNA reads TGTGCCAGTACAGGGCGGGTTTTAGATACGCAGTATTTT. Its translation is CASTGRVLDTQYF.

This chain links TRBV7-9 with TRBJ2-3; D is tentatively TRBD1 or TRBD2 (6 bases each). Between the trimmed V and J ends, which lost 9 bases and 2 bases, there was a span of 12 bases. CDR1 SEHNR and CDR2 FQNEAQ come from the germline V gene (reference sequence). This CDR3 has 13 residues. The CDR3 DNA is TGTGCCAGGGGGGGCCGCGACACAGATACGCAGTATTTT. Translation gives CARGGRDTDTQYF.

V is TRBV19 and J is TRBJ1-4; the D gene is possibly TRBD1 (5 bases). Germline CDR1 is LNHDA and CDR2 is SQIVND (reference sequence). Trimming took off 1 base at V and 9 bases at J, with 24 bases between the two ends. The length of the CDR3 is 18 residues. The CDR3 sequence: CASSIAGLGVYLPQKLFF. DNA of the CDR3: TGTGCCAGTAGTATAGCGGGACTAGGGGTTTATCTGCCCCAAAAACTGTTTTTT. The entire variable domain, with the rest obtained from reference TRBV19 and TRBJ1-4, is as follows: DGGITQSPKYLFRKEGQNVTLSCEQNLNHDAMYWYRQDPGQGLRLIYYSQIVNDFQKGDIAEGYSVSREKKESFPLTVTSAQKNPTAFYLCASSIAGLGVYLPQKLFFGSGTQLSVL.

The chain recombines TRBV4-2 with TRBJ2-3; D uncertain. CDR3 length: 14 amino acids. Germline values: CDR1 LGHNA, CDR2 YNFKEQ. The V and J ends lost 4 bases and 2 bases respectively, with 10 bases between them. The CDR3, as DNA: TGTGCCAGCAGCCGCTCCCTCGACACAGATACGCAGTATTTT. Its translation: CASSRSLDTDTQYF.

V gene TRBV4-3 combines with J gene TRBJ2-5; 12 nucleotides agree with TRBD2. V lost 5 bases to trimming and J lost 5 bases; unmatched junction nucleotides: 9. The CDR3 is made up of 16 amino acids. Germline loops: CDR1 LGHNA, CDR2 YSLEER. For the CDR3, the DNA is TGCGCCAGCAGCGAAACTAGCGGGGGGCCGTGGGAGACCCAGTACTTC. This gives the protein CASSETSGGPWETQYF.

Turning to this clone: At one of its ends the junction is not consistent with the germline gene, which may arise from a read error. The chain joins TRBV6-5 to TRBJ2-2, with a weak D call TRBD2 (6 bases). The germline V gene has CDR1 MNHEY and CDR2 SVGAGI. The CDR3 has 13 residues. The CDR3 DNA reads as TGTGCCAGCCCGGAGGGTTTACACCGGGGAGCTGTTTTT. Translating gives CASPEGLHRGAVF.

About this clone itself: This likely stems from a read error, as it lies one base from a far larger clone. This chain joins TRBV4-3 and TRBJ1-4; D remains ambiguous. The CDR3 covers 16 residues. Per the germline V gene, CDR1 is LGHNA and CDR2 is YSLEER. The DNA for the CDR3 is TGCGGCAGCAGCCAAGATCTGGGGTTCACTAATGAAAAACTGTTTTTT. As protein: CGSSQDLGFTNEKLFF.

V usage is TRBV5-6 and J usage is TRBJ2-2; 7 bases align to TRBD1. The CDR3 has 15 amino acids. Germline V CDR1 and CDR2: SGHDT, YYEEEE. V lost 4 bases to trimming and J lost 5 bases; unmatched junction nucleotides: 8. The CDR3 sequence: CASSGTAMGTGELFF. The CDR3, as DNA: TGTGCCAGCAGCGGGACAGCCATGGGGACCGGGGAGCTGTTTTTT.

Concerning this clone itself: One end of the junction varies from germline; a read error may be responsible. The V and J genes are TRBV5-4 and TRBJ1-4; D is unclear. The CDR3 covers 15 residues. Germline V gene sequence: CDR1 SGHNT, CDR2 YYREEE (reference sequence). CDR3 nucleotides: TGCGCCAGCAGCCATCCGGGGTATACTAATGAAAAACTGTTTTTT. It yields the protein CASSHPGYTNEKLFF.

The chain is built from TRBV5-5 and TRBJ1-2; the D gene is possibly TRBD1 (6 bases). This CDR3 has 14 residues. Trimming removed 3 bases from V and 3 bases from J, with 12 bases in between. The germline CDR1 and CDR2 sequences are SGHKS and YYEKEE (reference sequence). The CDR3 region is CASSSRTDYYGYTF. The CDR3 DNA sequence: TGTGCCAGCAGCTCCCGGACAGATTACTATGGCTACACCTTC.

The chain carries TRBV5-5 and TRBJ1-5, with TRBD1 matching 8 bases. The CDR3 runs to 15 residues. Germline CDR1 SGHKS, CDR2 YYEKEE (reference sequence). With V trimmed by 1 base and J by 7 bases, 7 bases remained unmatched. Here the CDR3 reads CASSLITGGRQPQHF. CDR3 bases: TGTGCCAGCAGCTTGATTACAGGGGGGAGGCAGCCCCAGCATTTT.

In nucleotides, the CDR3 is TGCGCCAGCAGCCAAGATCAGGGGGTGGAGTATGGCTACACCTTC. Translation: CASSQDQGVEYGYTF. The chain is built from TRBV4-3 and TRBJ1-2; 7 bases align to TRBD1. Germline assignment: CDR1 LGHNA and CDR2 YSLEER. This CDR3 spans 15 amino acids. With 0 bases clipped from V and 5 bases from J, the junction kept 6 bases outside the gene matches.

The rearrangement joins TRBV5-1 to TRBJ1-1; D remains unclear. CDR3 length equals 15 residues. Germline V gene sequence: CDR1 SGHRS, CDR2 YFSETQ. Trimming removed 0 bases from V and 4 bases from J, with 13 bases in between. CDR3 nucleotides: TGCGCCAGCAGCTTGGCCGGAGGTCCTGGCACTGAAGCTTTCTTT. It is translated as CASSLAGGPGTEAFF. The variable domain in full, with the rest retrieved from reference TRBV5-1 and TRBJ1-1, is KAGVTQTPRYLIKTRGQQVTLSCSPISGHRSVSWYQQTPGQGLQFLFEYFSETQRNKGNFPGRFSGRQFSNSRSEMNVSTLELGDSALYLCASSLAGGPGTEAFFGQGTRLTVV.

The chain combines TRBV4-1 with TRBJ1-2, with 9 bases that match TRBD1. Germline V gene sequence: CDR1 MGHRA, CDR2 YSYEKL. CDR3 length: 13 amino acids. Trimming removed 4 bases from V and 4 bases from J; junction bases left unmatched: 1. CDR3 sequence reads: CASSLDRGYGYTF. CDR3 nucleotide sequence: TGCGCCAGCAGCCTGGACAGGGGCTATGGCTACACCTTC.

V usage is TRBV5-4 and J usage is TRBJ2-1; either TRBD1 or TRBD2 may supply D (5 bases each). There are 17 residues in the CDR3. Germline CDR1 reads SGHNT; CDR2 reads YYREEE (reference sequence). Trimming left V 2 bases short and J 2 bases short, with 17 bases between. CDR3 loop: CASSLGTLHPPYNEQFF. The CDR3 DNA reads as TGTGCCAGCAGCTTAGGGACCTTACACCCCCCCTACAATGAGCAGTTCTTC.

Concerning this clone itself: One end of the junction is discordant with germline, which a read error may explain. The chain employs TRBV11-3 and TRBJ2-5, with 10 bases fitting TRBD2. CDR1 SGHNT and CDR2 YENEEA come from the germline V gene. The CDR3 sequence is 10 residues long. The CDR3 DNA sequence: TGCGCCAGCGGGAGGGAAGAGCAGTACTTC. It is translated as CASGREEQYF.

CDR3 region: CASSLGEGYGYTF. The CDR3 DNA reads as TGTGCCAGCAGCCTCGGGGAGGGCTATGGCTACACCTTC. V and J are TRBV6-1 and TRBJ1-2; D is undetermined. Per the germline V gene, CDR1 is MNHNS and CDR2 is SASEGT. V dropped 6 bases and J dropped 4 bases, with 12 bases sitting between them. This CDR3 has 13 residues.

The rearrangement joins TRBV5-1 to TRBJ2-1; 8 bases align to TRBD2. Trimming removed 2 bases from V and 5 bases from J; junction bases left unmatched: 3. From germline, CDR1 is SGHRS and CDR2 YFSETQ. This CDR3 region has 14 residues. CDR3 sequence reads: CASSFSGVDNEQFF. The CDR3 coding sequence is TGCGCCAGCAGCTTTAGCGGGGTCGACAATGAGCAGTTCTTC.